This TCR beta chain was identified during a study of spatial heterogeneity in lung cancer. Study information: More beta-chain than alpha-chain sequences were consistently detected. TCR and UMI combinations that were unique each appeared, on average, more than ten times in raw reads.

TCR cDNA molecules each carried a unique molecular identifier. Each CDR3 protein gets one entry after TCRdb re-called the 5' RACE reads with MiXCR. The sample has 8,500 to 14,000 distinct CDR3 sequences; under 4.5% are singletons. This clonotype was seen repeatedly, ten times or more. The library was designed around alpha chains, so this beta chain is a stray read whose abundance carries little weight. The CDR3 runs to 14 residues. V lost 2 bases and J 4 bases, leaving 11 bases between the germline ends. The germline gives CDR1 MDHEN, CDR2 SYDVKM. As for time point: sample taken at primary tumor resection. Material for sequencing was whole RNA from tumor, nontumor lung or frozen PBMC, left unsorted. The donor population consisted of more than 55 patients with untreated, early-stage non-small cell lung cancer.

The TCR was taken from a female donor with early-stage non-small cell lung cancer. This rearrangement joins TRBV28 to TRBJ1-2; no reliable D call. The specimen comprised PBMCs, sampled at surgery. The CDR3 spells CASSLSLNRYGYTF. CDR3 coding DNA: TGTGCCAGCAGTTTAAGTCTCAACCGCTATGGCTACACCTTC.